This T cell receptor beta chain was profiled in a study of blood T cell repertoires in COVID-19 (TCRdb year 2020). Study-wide context: Samples covering the acute and convalescent phases of COVID-19 were provided by collaborators in the United States, Italy and Spain. The material from the prospective study consisted of cDNA or gDNA derived from T cells, B-cell-depleted T cells, or PBMCs. Where available, HLA class I and class II types were taken from metadata supplied by the sample provider and were not determined by assay-based typing. The samples were drawn from two sources: the first 160 participants of the ongoing ImmuneRACE study, and fewer than 1,500 subjects contributed by 6 global collaborators. Nearly every sample came with metadata listing a de-identified subject ID, COVID-19 status, age in years and sex. The repertoires were released in a freely available public database meant as a resource for research on the immune response to SARS-CoV-2. Subjects who had been exposed to COVID-19, were actively infected with it, or had recovered from it provided the deeply sampled blood TCRbeta repertoires that made up the dataset. Study-level results and caveats: The amount of clinical and demographic metadata varied by source and participant and was provided uncurated.

A remark on this clone: The antigen this receptor binds is unknown. The input lacks base qualities; no much larger clone sits a single base away.

Participants in the prospective study were enrolled through a virtual design, were aged roughly 18 to 100 years, and lived in approximately 25 United States geographic areas. In the prospective study, cohorts were assigned on the basis of participant-reported clinical history obtained from a screening survey and a study questionnaire. Each participant in the prospective study had whole blood, serum and a nasopharyngeal or oropharyngeal swab collected by mobile phlebotomists. Participants in the prospective study had the option to provide additional blood draws and questionnaires over a 2-month period. Before DNA extraction, prospective study blood samples were shipped either frozen or at room temperature. The CDR3 runs 14 amino acids, cysteine and phenylalanine included. The only DNA kept is the CDR3, 42 bases in frame from the first base. V sheds 4 bases and J sheds 4 bases, leaving 13 bases between their ends. Per the germline V gene, SNHLY is the CDR1 and FYNNEI is the CDR2.

The immunoSEQ Assay, a bias-controlled multiplex PCR, was used to amplify TCRbeta CDR3 regions from genomic DNA. For the original study's pipeline: The number of nucleated cells in each sample was estimated from the amplification of reference gene primers within the assay. To quantify the absolute abundance of each unique TCRbeta CDR3 rearrangement, sequence reads were collapsed and filtered. For each sample, productive Simpson clonality was calculated by taking the square root of Simpson's diversity index across productive rearrangements. Not all clones reach the TCRdb copy of this immuneACCESS table, which keeps in-frame sequences only. Checked studies attribute under half of the gap to unresolved V genes and leave the rest unexplained. That table is the source of V, J and clone size, and D and trimming were worked out from the DNA. The sample yields approximately 180,000 clones; more than 65% were counted once. The top ten constitute roughly 17% of the sample.

Material for sequencing was PBMCs or T cells enriched from blood (not recorded which). This TCR was recovered from a woman aged 45-65 years with acute COVID-19. Recombination linked TRBV2 to TRBJ1-2; perhaps TRBD1 is the D gene, with 6 bases matching. CDR3 protein: CASSVVTGIYGYTF. The nucleotide sequence is TGTGCCAGCAGTGTCGTTACAGGGATCTATGGCTACACCTTC.